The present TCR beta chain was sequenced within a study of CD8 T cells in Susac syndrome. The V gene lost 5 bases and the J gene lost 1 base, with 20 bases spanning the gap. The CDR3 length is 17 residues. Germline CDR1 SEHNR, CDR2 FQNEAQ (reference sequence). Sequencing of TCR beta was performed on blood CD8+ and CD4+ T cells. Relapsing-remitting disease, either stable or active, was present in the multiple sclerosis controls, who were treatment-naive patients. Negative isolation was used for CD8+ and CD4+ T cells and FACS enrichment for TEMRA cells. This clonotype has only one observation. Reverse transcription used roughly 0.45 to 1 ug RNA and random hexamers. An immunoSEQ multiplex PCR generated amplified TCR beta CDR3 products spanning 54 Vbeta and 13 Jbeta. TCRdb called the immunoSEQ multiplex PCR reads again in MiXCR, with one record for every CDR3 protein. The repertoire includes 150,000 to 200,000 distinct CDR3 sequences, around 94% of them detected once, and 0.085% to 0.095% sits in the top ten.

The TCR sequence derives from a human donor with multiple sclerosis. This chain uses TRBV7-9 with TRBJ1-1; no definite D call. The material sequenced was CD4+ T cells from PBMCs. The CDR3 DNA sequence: TGTGCCAGCAGCCCCAAACCCGCTGGGCCAAAGAACACTGAAGCTTTCTTT. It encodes CASSPKPAGPKNTEAFF.